This TCR beta chain was captured in a study of cytomegalovirus exposure and HLA in healthy donors. The overall study: From donors who were HLA-typed, an early data release held 80 million to 85 million unique TCRs. Regarding the study as a whole: Excluded: some indistinguishable V segments such as TRBV6-2 and TRBV6-3. Researchers counted roughly 150 TCR beta chains as cytomegalovirus-associated.

PCR employed 60 Vbeta and 13 Jbeta primers. Produced via immunoSEQ multiplex PCR; TCRdb's table is partial and in-frame only. The data hold about 140,000 clones, with over 70% observed a single time. This clone has a single count. The target antigen is unknown. CDR3 size: 14 residues. Unmatched junction bases numbered 1, after V lost 0 bases and J lost 2 bases. Germline CDR1 reads SGHRS; CDR2 reads YFSETQ. This TCR came from a man between 18 and 29 years old in good health and CMV-seronegative. This chain links TRBV5-1 with TRBJ2-5; 7 bases map to TRBD1. Sequencing was carried out using PBMCs. For the CDR3, the DNA is TGCGCCAGCAGCTTGGAACAGGGGCAAGAGACCCAGTACTTC. This encodes CASSLEQGQETQYF.